The 9 T cell receptor beta chains below were found in one sample sequenced in a study of PD-1 blockade in classical Hodgkin lymphoma. Here immunoSEQ multiplex PCR was the method, and the copy in TCRdb shows in-frame clones only, minus some. The sample includes tens of thousands of clones, under 70% of them seen just once. Every single patient, without exception, relapsed after autologous stem cell transplantation, and brentuximab vedotin exposure varied. The sequencing here drew on peripheral blood mononuclear cells (PBMCs), taken before the second cycle of nivolumab. Receptor source: a human donor with classical Hodgkin lymphoma.

This clone has ten or more counts. The chain employs TRBV4-3 and TRBJ1-2; 11 nucleotides agree with TRBD1. Germline CDR1 and CDR2: LGHNA and YSLEER. Germline trimming cut 6 bases from V and 4 bases from J; bases unmatched to any gene: 4. This CDR3 contains 14 residues. The CDR3 sequence: CASSRDRGTYGYTF. DNA for the CDR3: TGCGCCAGCAGTCGGGACAGGGGGACCTATGGCTACACCTTC.

This rearrangement joins TRBV28 to TRBJ1-4; tentative D call: TRBD1 (5 bases). Germline values: CDR1 MDHEN, CDR2 SYDVKM. Trimming removed 7 bases at V and 5 bases at J, with 14 bases between. The CDR3 loop spans 14 amino acids. Here the CDR3 DNA reads TGTGCCAGCATTACCGGGACGCTAAATGAAAAACTGTTTTTT. Translating gives CASITGTLNEKLFF.

This sequence joins TRBV4-3 and TRBJ1-4; unclear D gene. The CDR3 runs 13 residues. Deletions cut 1 base from V and 9 bases from J, with 9 bases between. Germline V lookup: CDR1 LGHNA, CDR2 YSLEER. Here the CDR3 reads CASSQVRNQKLFF. The DNA of the CDR3 is TGCGCCAGCAGCCAAGTAAGGAATCAAAAACTGTTTTTT.

J is TRBJ1-1 and V is TRBV27; D uncertain. Germline assignment: CDR1 MNHEY and CDR2 SMNVEV (reference sequence). The CDR3 runs to 15 residues. Trimming removed 1 base at V and 0 bases at J, with 9 bases between. For the CDR3, the DNA is TGTGCCAGCAGTTTATACGGACGGATGAACACTGAAGCTTTCTTT. Translating gives CASSLYGRMNTEAFF.

The chain links TRBV28 to TRBJ1-1; D is possibly TRBD1 (6 bases). V shed 6 bases and J shed 5 bases, with 16 bases lying between them. There are 14 residues in the CDR3. From germline, CDR1 is MDHEN and CDR2 SYDVKM. This chain's CDR3 is CASRTGGAGTEAFF. CDR3 nucleotides: TGTGCCAGCAGAACCGGGGGCGCCGGGACTGAAGCTTTCTTT.

The DNA for the CDR3 is TGTGCCAGCAGCTTAGATCCAATTCAGGAGACCCAGTACTTC. Protein product: CASSLDPIQETQYF. The V gene is TRBV7-9, the J gene TRBJ2-5; unclear D gene. V lost 1 base to trimming and J lost 5 bases, with 11 bases between them. The CDR3 is 14 amino acids. Germline CDR1 reads SEHNR; CDR2 reads FQNEAQ (reference sequence).

The chain employs TRBV6-5 and TRBJ1-1; D is perhaps TRBD1 (5 bases). The V gene lost 0 bases and the J gene lost 0 bases, with 8 bases spanning the gap. Germline lookup yields CDR1 MNHEY and CDR2 SVGAGI. This CDR3 region has 15 residues. The CDR3 DNA follows: TGTGCCAGCAGTTACTCGGGGACGGTGAACACTGAAGCTTTCTTT. Protein: CASSYSGTVNTEAFF.

This clone was counted a few times. The chain is built from TRBV4-3 and TRBJ1-2; D is possibly TRBD1 (5 bases). The CDR3 contains 16 residues. CDR1 LGHNA and CDR2 YSLEER come from the germline V gene. With 0 bases removed from V and 2 bases from J, the gap between germline ends came to 13 bases. The chain's CDR3 is CASSQDMGGTNYGYTF. The CDR3 coding sequence is TGCGCCAGCAGCCAAGATATGGGGGGGACGAACTATGGCTACACCTTC.

This chain links TRBV2 with TRBJ2-1, with D perhaps matching TRBD1 (7 bases). Trimming shortened V by 6 bases and J by 0 bases, and 12 bases separated the two germline ends. The CDR3 runs 15 residues. The germline gives CDR1 SNHLY, CDR2 FYNNEI. The CDR3 loop is CASRQGGSSYNEQFF. CDR3 coding DNA: TGTGCCAGCAGGCAGGGGGGTAGCTCCTACAATGAGCAGTTCTTC.